This is a list of T cell receptor beta chains from one sample in a study of blood T cells in healthy people across ages. One entry per CDR3 protein results from TCRdb running MiXCR on the 5' RACE reads. The top ten hold 6.5% to 8.5% of the sample, which has roughly 1,300,000 distinct CDR3 sequences, roughly 64% seen once. Sequencing was carried out using blood. The receptors shown here come from a man in his late teens or twenties in good health. CDR3s leave out the opening cysteine and the closing phenylalanine or tryptophan. D genes are given only for firm matches.

d_gene,v_gene,j_gene,CDR3aa
TRBD1,TRBV6-1,TRBJ2-4,ASSLRQGYGNEQY
.,TRBV7-9,TRBJ2-1,ASSLAARSEQF
TRBD1,TRBV2,TRBJ1-2,AREDTDREHYGYT
.,TRBV7-9,TRBJ2-1,ASSLGGGYGRNEQF
TRBD2,TRBV20-1,TRBJ2-7,SATSGSSSYEQY
.,TRBV6-5,TRBJ1-1,ASSSRTLNTEAF
.,TRBV2,TRBJ2-7,ASSGTGREPYAQY
TRBD2,TRBV12-3/TRBV12-4,TRBJ2-3,ASALASGRFGDTQY
.,TRBV14,TRBJ2-2,ASSLRGRSNTGELF
.,TRBV5-6,TRBJ2-5,ASGVLGVEETQY
.,TRBV7-9,TRBJ2-1,ASSLRQGSEQF
.,TRBV9,TRBJ2-3,ASSVEGTIDTQY
.,TRBV3-1,TRBJ2-1,ASSHVSQEGNGQF
.,TRBV12-3/TRBV12-4,TRBJ1-1,ASSPGTSEGAF
TRBD1,TRBV7-9,TRBJ2-1,ASSDNRGPYNEQF
.,TRBV7-9,TRBJ1-1,ASTGTLNTEAF
.,TRBV6-1,TRBJ1-2,VSSETGRYGYT
TRBD2,TRBV29-1,.,SGSGTSASEQY